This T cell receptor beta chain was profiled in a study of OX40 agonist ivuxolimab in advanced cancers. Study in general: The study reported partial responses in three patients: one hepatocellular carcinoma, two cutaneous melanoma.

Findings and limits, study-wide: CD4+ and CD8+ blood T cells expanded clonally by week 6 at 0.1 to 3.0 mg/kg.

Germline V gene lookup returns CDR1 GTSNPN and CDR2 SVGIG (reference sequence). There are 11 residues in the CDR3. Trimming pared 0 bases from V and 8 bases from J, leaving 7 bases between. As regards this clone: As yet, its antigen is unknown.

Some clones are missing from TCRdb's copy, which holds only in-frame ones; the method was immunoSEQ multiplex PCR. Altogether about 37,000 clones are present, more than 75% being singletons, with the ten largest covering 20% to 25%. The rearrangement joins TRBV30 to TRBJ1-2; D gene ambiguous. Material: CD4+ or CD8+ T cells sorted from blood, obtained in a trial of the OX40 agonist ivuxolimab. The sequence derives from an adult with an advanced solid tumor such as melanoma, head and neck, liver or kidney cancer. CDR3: CAWSVSLGYTF. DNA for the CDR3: TGTGCCTGGAGTGTCTCTTTAGGCTACACCTTC.